This is a list of T cell receptor beta chains from one sample in a study of cytomegalovirus exposure and HLA in healthy donors. Some clones are missing from TCRdb's copy, which holds only in-frame ones; the method was immunoSEQ multiplex PCR. The data contain 140,000 to 150,000 clones, 70% to 85% of them singletons. Material for sequencing was PBMCs. The receptor set was obtained from a woman in her sixties or seventies in good health and CMV-seropositive. Each CDR3 is given with its conserved first and last residue. D genes are given only for firm matches. Clone size, where shown, is once, few, many, or a class for clones that have expanded.

D | size | J | V | CDR3 | DNA
NA | NA | TRBJ1-1 | TRBV7-2 | CASSQGQSMNTEAFF | TGTGCCAGCAGCCAGGGTCAGAGCATGAACACTGAAGCTTTCTTT
NA | NA | TRBJ2-2 | TRBV10-3 | CAISESISGIRELFF | TGTGCCATCAGTGAGTCGATATCAGGTATTCGGGAGCTGTTTTTT
TRBD2 | NA | TRBJ2-2 | TRBV19 | CASSTVAGLVTGELFF | TGTGCCAGTAGTACAGTAGCGGGATTGGTGACCGGGGAGCTGTTTTTT
TRBD2 | NA | TRBJ2-1 | TRBV4-1 | CASSPPTSGRQFF | TGCGCCAGCAGCCCCCCGACTAGCGGGCGGCAGTTCTTC
NA | NA | TRBJ2-3 | TRBV11-3 | CASSPPGGDTQYF | TGTGCCAGCAGCCCTCCGGGCGGGGATACGCAGTATTTT
TRBD1 | NA | TRBJ1-4 | TRBV18 | CASSSGQAIATNEKLFF | TGTGCCAGCTCATCGGGACAGGCGATAGCAACTAATGAAAAACTGTTTTTT
NA | NA | TRBJ2-7 | TRBV19 | CASSISGSYEQYF | TGTGCCAGTAGTATCTCAGGTAGCTACGAGCAGTACTTC
NA | NA | TRBJ1-1 | TRBV6-5 | CASSYGTDMNTEAFF | TGTGCCAGCAGTTACGGTACGGACATGAACACTGAAGCTTTCTTT
NA | NA | TRBJ1-1 | TRBV9 | CASSDIRGSGTEAFF | TGTGCCAGCAGCGATATCAGGGGCTCCGGAACTGAAGCTTTCTTT
NA | NA | TRBJ2-7 | TRBV6-6 | CASSYGSPPYEQYF | TGTGCCAGCAGTTACGGGAGTCCCCCCTACGAGCAGTACTTC
TRBD1 | NA | TRBJ2-7 | TRBV6-1 | CASSEGQGMYEQYF | TGTGCCAGCAGTGAGGGACAGGGCATGTACGAGCAGTACTTC
TRBD1 | NA | TRBJ1-2 | TRBV9 | CASSVAPDRGPNYGYTF | TGTGCCAGCAGCGTAGCCCCGGACAGGGGGCCTAACTATGGCTACACCTTC
TRBD2 | NA | TRBJ2-7 | TRBV28 | CASSFQARIPGRGAYEQYF | TGTGCCAGCAGTTTCCAAGCCAGGATCCCAGGACGGGGGGCCTACGAGCAGTACTTC
TRBD1 | NA | TRBJ1-2 | TRBV6-4 | CASRQGQNYGYTF | TGTGCCAGCCGACAGGGGCAGAACTATGGCTACACCTTC
TRBD1 | NA | TRBJ1-5 | TRBV28 | CASSLDRGLRQPQHF | TGTGCCAGCAGTTTAGACAGGGGGCTAAGGCAGCCCCAGCATTTT
NA | once | TRBJ2-3 | TRBV5-1 | CASSPWGGPADTQYF | TGCGCCAGCAGCCCGTGGGGGGGGCCCGCAGATACGCAGTATTTT
TRBD1 | NA | TRBJ1-2 | TRBV4-2 | CASSQEDRDLVGYTF | TGTGCCAGCAGCCAAGAGGACAGGGATCTTGTGGGCTACACCTTC